Listed here is a single T cell receptor (beta chain). Generated by immunoSEQ multiplex PCR, the TCRdb table keeps only in-frame clones and is missing some. The repertoire consists of about 52,000 clones, with 95% to 97% occurring once and the leading ten covering 0.5% to 0.7%. The data were taken from a study of siplizumab effects on memory and regulatory T cells. V was clipped by 0 bases and J by 7 bases, with 13 bases between them. The CDR3 totals 14 residues. Germline values: CDR1 SGHRS, CDR2 YFSETQ. The material sequenced was naive CD4+ T cells sorted from blood. The J gene is TRBJ2-5, the V gene TRBV5-1, with D tentatively TRBD1 (5 bases). This receptor was identified in a human donor in good health. CDR3 nucleotide sequence: TGCGCCAGCAGCTTGGGATGGGGCGGCGGGACCCAGTACTTC. Protein product: CASSLGWGGGTQYF.